The 27 T cell receptor beta chains below all came from one sample that was sequenced in a study of T-cell memory formation after mild COVID-19. TCRdb processed the 5' RACE reads anew with MiXCR; each CDR3 protein has one entry. The table includes approximately 250,000 distinct CDR3 sequences, 16% detected once. Sequenced material: PBMCs or a T cell subset sorted from them (not recorded which). The source of these receptors is a man younger than 35 who had mild COVID-19 (a few samples of this study predate the infection). Cell type and time point are not known.

In this sample, this clonotype turned up a few times. The chain links TRBV20-1 to TRBJ2-3, with D unclear. V was pared by 0 bases and J by 10 bases, with 5 bases between. CDR3 length equals 10 residues. Germline lookup yields CDR1 DFQATT and CDR2 SNEGSKA (reference sequence). DNA for the CDR3: TGCAGTGCTAGAGAAGTTGCGCAGTATTTT. Translated, it gives CSAREVAQYF.

Only a few counts were recorded for this clonotype. The chain combines TRBV28 with TRBJ2-4; maybe TRBD2 (5 bases). The V gene lost 2 bases and the J gene lost 10 bases, with 15 bases spanning the gap. CDR3 length: 14 residues. Germline CDR1 is MDHEN and CDR2 is SYDVKM. CDR3: CASSLRPGKRIQYF. The CDR3 nucleotides are TGTGCCAGCAGTTTAAGGCCCGGGAAGCGGATTCAGTACTTC. Complete variable domain (other parts from reference TRBV28 and TRBJ2-4): DVKVTQSSRYLVKRTGEKVFLECVQDMDHENMFWYRQDPGLGLRLIYFSYDVKMKEKGDIPEGYSVSREKKERFSLILESASTNQTSMYLCASSLRPGKRIQYFGAGTRLSVL.

The chain carries TRBV5-1 and TRBJ2-5; 8 bases map to TRBD2. This CDR3 comprises 15 residues. Trimming at V came to 4 bases and at J to 0 bases, leaving 5 bases not matched to a gene. The V gene's germline CDR1 is SGHRS and CDR2 YFSETQ. The CDR3 DNA reads TGCGCCAGCAGCCAGCGACTAGCGAACCAAGAGACCCAGTACTTC. This codes for CASSQRLANQETQYF.

The chain uses TRBV6-5 and TRBJ2-3; D unresolved. The germline gives CDR1 MNHEY, CDR2 SVGAGI. The CDR3 spans 14 residues. Trimming pared 0 bases from V and 6 bases from J, leaving 10 bases between. For the CDR3, the DNA is TGTGCCAGCAGTTACTCATCCGGGCGTGATACGCAGTATTTT. As protein: CASSYSSGRDTQYF.

Concerning this clonotype itself: This may arise from a read error, as a much more abundant clone is one base away. The chain couples TRBV20-1 to TRBJ1-1, with D unresolved. Trimming shortened V by 1 base and J by 2 bases, and 11 bases separated the two germline ends. Germline V CDR1 and CDR2: DFQATT, SNEGSKA (reference sequence). CDR3 length: 14 amino acids. The CDR3 loop is CSARVGCANTEAFF. CDR3 coding DNA: TGCAGTGCTAGAGTCGGGTGCGCCAACACTGAAGCTTTCTTT.

The chain couples TRBV7-9 to TRBJ1-1; D possibly corresponds to TRBD1 (6 bases). This CDR3 has 12 residues. Per germline, CDR1 SEHNR and CDR2 FQNEAQ (reference sequence). The ends were cut back, 9 bases at V and 5 bases at J, with 13 bases in the middle. The CDR3 DNA is TGTGCCAGTCAGAGGGGGGGAACTGAAGCTTTCTTT. It yields the protein CASQRGGTEAFF. Looking up the rest from reference TRBV7-9 and TRBJ1-1 gives the full variable domain: DTGVSQNPRHKITKRGQNVTFRCDPISEHNRLYWYRQTLGQGPEFLTYFQNEAQLEKSRLLSDRFSAERPKGSFSTLEIQRTEQGDSAMYLCASQRGGTEAFFGQGTRLTVV.

A few counts support this clonotype. The rearrangement links TRBV7-2 to TRBJ1-3, with D possibly matching TRBD1 (6 bases). The V gene lost 3 bases and the J gene lost 0 bases, with 9 bases spanning the gap. Germline CDR1 reads SGHTA; CDR2 reads FQGNSA. This CDR3 is built from 15 residues. The CDR3 sequence: CASSLGQRSGNTIYF. CDR3 DNA sequence: TGTGCCAGCAGCTTGGGACAACGCTCTGGAAACACCATATATTTT.

This chain uses TRBV9 with TRBJ2-5, with 9 bases matching TRBD2. Looked up from germline, CDR1 is SGDLS and CDR2 is YYNGEE. This CDR3 region has 17 residues. V trimming: 0 bases; J trimming: 5 bases; junction bases outside the gene matches: 11. The CDR3 nucleotides are TGTGCCAGCAGCGTAGACTTAGCGGGGGCCCTTGGTGAGACCCAGTACTTC. Encoded protein: CASSVDLAGALGETQYF.

This clonotype appeared a few times. The chain combines TRBV7-3 with TRBJ1-1; possibly TRBD1 for D (6 bases). The CDR3 is made up of 12 amino acids. With 4 bases removed from V and 11 bases from J, the gap between germline ends came to 14 bases. CDR1 is SGHTA and CDR2 is FQGTGA in the germline V gene. The CDR3 DNA reads TGTGCCAGCAGCTACAGCGGGGGGCTGGCTTTCTTT. This sequence encodes CASSYSGGLAFF.

This rearrangement joins TRBV7-9 to TRBJ1-1; no reliable D call. This CDR3 spans 13 amino acids. With 5 bases removed from V and 11 bases from J, the gap between germline ends came to 18 bases. Germline CDR1 and CDR2: SEHNR and FQNEAQ (reference sequence). Written as DNA, the CDR3 is TGTGCCAGCAGCCCAAAGACGACTACTGGGGCTTTCTTT. This codes for CASSPKTTTGAFF.

This chain uses TRBV5-1 with TRBJ2-1, with D unresolved. The V gene lost 2 bases and the J gene lost 6 bases, with 12 bases spanning the gap. The germline V gene encodes CDR1 SGHRS and CDR2 YFSETQ. The CDR3 is 14 amino acids. This chain's CDR3 is CASSFGPPGNEQFF. CDR3 in DNA: TGCGCCAGCAGCTTTGGCCCCCCGGGCAATGAGCAGTTCTTC.

This chain connects TRBV9 to TRBJ2-7, with 8 bases lining up with TRBD1. J gave up 3 bases and V 3 bases, and 8 bases lay outside the gene matches. Germline V gives CDR1 SGDLS, CDR2 YYNGEE. The CDR3 consists of 15 residues. CDR3 residues: CASSASGTGHYEQYF. As DNA, the CDR3 is TGTGCCAGCAGCGCTTCCGGGACAGGACACTACGAGCAGTACTTC.

This clonotype was detected only a few times. The rearrangement links TRBV5-1 to TRBJ1-4; D not certain. The germline gives CDR1 SGHRS, CDR2 YFSETQ. V was trimmed by 4 bases and J by 0 bases, leaving 7 bases between them. This CDR3 comprises 14 residues. The CDR3 spells CASSADPTNEKLFF. CDR3 nucleotides: TGCGCCAGCAGCGCAGACCCAACTAATGAAAAACTGTTTTTT.

The chain links TRBV20-1 to TRBJ2-7, with TRBD2 matching over 8 bases. The CDR3 totals 14 residues. CDR1 and CDR2 from the germline V gene are DFQATT and SNEGSKA (reference sequence). Trimming took 3 bases from V and 1 from J; bases not matched to a gene: 5. Here the CDR3 reads CSASSQRGSYEQYF. The CDR3 bases are TGCAGTGCTAGTTCCCAGCGGGGGTCCTACGAGCAGTACTTC.

The V call is TRBV4-1, the J call TRBJ2-7; no clear D gene. The germline V gene encodes CDR1 MGHRA and CDR2 YSYEKL. This CDR3 contains 14 residues. The ends were cut back, 1 base at V and 4 bases at J, with 11 bases in the middle. CDR3 bases: TGCGCCAGCAGCCAAGTGGGCCTTTTGTACGAGCAGTACTTC. Protein sequence: CASSQVGLLYEQYF.

The rearrangement links TRBV7-2 to TRBJ2-5; 14 bases map to TRBD2. The V gene's germline CDR1 is SGHTA and CDR2 FQGNSA. The CDR3 sequence is 16 residues long. The J segment lost 2 bases and the V segment lost 5 bases, leaving 4 bases of the junction unmatched. The CDR3 nucleotides read TGTGCCAGCAGCCCGGGACTAGCGGGGGCACAAGAGACCCAGTACTTC. Protein sequence: CASSPGLAGAQETQYF.

This clonotype came up a few times. The genes are TRBV7-8 and TRBJ2-7, with 7 bases matching TRBD1. CDR3 length: 16 amino acids. With 3 bases clipped from V and 5 bases from J, the junction kept 13 bases outside the gene matches. Germline loops: CDR1 SGHVS, CDR2 FQNEAQ. The CDR3 DNA reads as TGTGCCAGCAGCTTCATGAACAGGGGCGGCCGGGACGAGCAGTACGTC. Translation gives CASSFMNRGGRDEQYV.

The chain carries TRBV4-1 and TRBJ1-2, with D perhaps TRBD1 (5 bases). Germline values: CDR1 MGHRA, CDR2 YSYEKL. CDR3 length equals 15 residues. V was cut by 0 bases and J by 6 bases, with 14 bases left in between. CDR3 in amino acids: CASSQDPHRGDGYTF. CDR3 DNA sequence: TGCGCCAGCAGCCAAGATCCCCATAGAGGGGATGGCTACACCTTC.

This clonotype was detected a few times. The chain has TRBV29-1 and TRBJ2-5; TRBD1 matches 7 bases. Trimming took 1 base from V and 3 from J; bases not matched to a gene: 11. Germline V gene data show CDR1 as SQVTM and CDR2 as ANQGSEA. The CDR3 has 16 amino acids. The CDR3 is CSVEGVARGREETQYF. CDR3 bases: TGCAGCGTTGAAGGGGTCGCCAGGGGGAGAGAAGAGACCCAGTACTTC.

The gene calls are TRBV4-1 and TRBJ2-3, with 8 bases fitting TRBD2. The V and J ends lost 0 bases and 6 bases, in that order; junction bases with no gene match: 11. This CDR3 has 17 amino acids. Germline CDR1 and CDR2: MGHRA and YSYEKL. The CDR3 here is CASSQDSSAGGLDTQYF. CDR3 sequence (DNA): TGCGCCAGCAGCCAAGATTCTTCTGCGGGGGGTCTGGATACGCAGTATTTT.

The V gene is TRBV15, the J gene TRBJ1-1; D gene unclear. Germline CDR1 LNHNV, CDR2 YYDKDF (reference sequence). The ends were cut back, 6 bases at V and 5 bases at J, with 13 bases in the middle. There are 13 residues in the CDR3. In DNA, the CDR3 is TGTGCCACCAGAGCTGAGGGCTGGACTGAAGCTTTCTTT. It encodes CATRAEGWTEAFF.

V is TRBV7-8 and J is TRBJ2-7, with 11 positions matching TRBD1. Germline loops: CDR1 SGHVS, CDR2 FQNEAQ. There are 17 residues in the CDR3. Trimming removed 5 bases from V and 1 base from J; junction bases left unmatched: 10. CDR3 protein: CASSRNQGTGGSYEQYV. In nucleotides, the CDR3 is TGTGCCAGCAGCCGGAATCAAGGGACAGGGGGGTCCTACGAGCAGTACGTC.

The V and J genes are TRBV7-2 and TRBJ2-5; the D is unclear. V was cut by 5 bases and J by 4 bases, with 11 bases left in between. The CDR3 covers 13 residues. CDR1 and CDR2 from the germline V gene are SGHTA and FQGNSA. The CDR3 bases are TGTGCCAGCAGCCCCCTCCAGCTAGAGACCCAGTACTTC. This encodes CASSPLQLETQYF.

This clonotype appeared a few times. The chain recombines TRBV6-2 or TRBV6-3 with TRBJ2-2; TRBD2 is a possible D gene (5 bases). V gave up 2 bases and J gave up 4 bases, with 17 bases separating them. The CDR3 totals 17 residues. The germline CDR1 and CDR2 sequences are MNHEY and SVGEGT. This chain's CDR3 is CASSYPTGRRGTGELFF. CDR3 DNA: TGTGCCAGCAGTTACCCGACGGGAAGACGGGGCACCGGGGAGCTGTTTTTT.

The V gene is TRBV28, the J gene TRBJ1-1; TRBD1 agrees at 10 bases. V lost 6 bases and J lost 11; bases outside the gene matches: 12. The CDR3 consists of 14 residues. Germline values: CDR1 MDHEN, CDR2 SYDVKM. CDR3 region: CASSLPTGGARAFF. In nucleotides, the CDR3 is TGTGCCAGCAGCCTACCGACAGGGGGCGCGAGGGCTTTCTTT.

This clonotype was found many times. The J gene is TRBJ2-1, the V gene TRBV24-1; 8 bases map to TRBD2. The germline V gene has CDR1 KGHDR and CDR2 SFDVKD. CDR3 length equals 16 residues. The V gene end was trimmed by 1 base and the J gene end by 3 bases; junction bases not matched to a gene: 4. CDR3 residues: CATSDFGGAGYNEQFF. The CDR3 region has the DNA TGTGCCACCAGTGATTTCGGGGGGGCAGGCTACAATGAGCAGTTCTTC.

There are a few counts of this clonotype. V and J are TRBV12-3 or TRBV12-4 and TRBJ1-5; D is unresolved. Trimming removed 8 bases from V and 3 bases from J, with 14 bases in between. There are 14 residues in the CDR3. The CDR3 here is CASGGSRSNQPQHF. The CDR3 nucleotides read TGTGCCAGCGGAGGGTCCCGGTCCAATCAGCCCCAGCATTTT.